This entry lists 24 T cell receptor beta chains sequenced from one sample in a study of blood T cell repertoires in COVID-19. Produced via immunoSEQ multiplex PCR; TCRdb's table is partial and in-frame only. The data hold approximately 100,000 clones, with around nine tenths observed a single time. The specimen sequenced was peripheral blood. The receptors stem from a man in his sixties or seventies with acute or convalescent COVID-19.

V gene TRBV28 combines with J gene TRBJ2-7; 7 bases fit TRBD1. This CDR3 is 13 amino acids long. With V trimmed by 5 bases and J by 0 bases, 1 base remained unmatched. Germline loops: CDR1 MDHEN, CDR2 SYDVKM. Written as DNA, the CDR3 is TGTGCCAGCAGTCACAGGGGCTCCTACGAGCAGTACTTC. Its translation: CASSHRGSYEQYF.

The rearrangement uses TRBV11-2 and TRBJ1-2, with D possibly TRBD1 on 6 matching bases. The ends were cut back, 0 bases at V and 6 bases at J, with 11 bases in the middle. Germline CDR1 SGHAT, CDR2 FQNNGV. The CDR3 totals 14 residues. The DNA of the CDR3 is TGTGCCAGCAGCTTAGAATCAGGGGTACATGGCTACACCTTC. It translates to CASSLESGVHGYTF.

CDR3 region: CASSPGGLGTEAFF. The CDR3 nucleotides are TGTGCCAGCAGTCCAGGGGGCTTAGGCACTGAAGCTTTCTTT. The J gene is TRBJ1-1, the V gene TRBV3-1 (or the pseudogene TRBV3-2); 8 bases agree with TRBD1. The CDR3 loop spans 14 amino acids. With V trimmed by 6 bases and J by 4 bases, 7 bases remained unmatched. Germline-derived CDR1 and CDR2 are LGHDT and YNNKEL (reference sequence).

The chain employs TRBV11-1 and TRBJ1-5; the match to TRBD1 covers 7 bases. The CDR3 has 15 amino acids. Germline V gives CDR1 SGHAT, CDR2 FQDESV (reference sequence). Losses at the gene ends were 1 base for V and 8 bases for J; bases not matched to a gene: 8. The DNA for the CDR3 is TGTGCCAGCAGCTTAGGAATAGGGGGCGAGGAGCCCCAGCATTTT. Translated: CASSLGIGGEEPQHF.

The chain employs TRBV7-3 and TRBJ2-3, with D perhaps matching TRBD2 (6 bases). The CDR3 spans 14 residues. Germline V gives CDR1 SGHTA, CDR2 FQGTGA. V lost 5 bases and J lost 1, with 10 bases in between. CDR3 loop: CASSVRGRTDTQYF. The CDR3 nucleotides read TGTGCCAGCAGCGTGCGGGGACGCACAGATACGCAGTATTTT. Together with reference TRBV7-3 and TRBJ2-3, the CDR3 gives the full variable domain: GAGVSQTPSNKVTEKGKYVELRCDPISGHTALYWYRQSLGQGPEFLIYFQGTGAADDSGLPNDRFFAVRPEGSVSTLKIQRTERGDSAVYLCASSVRGRTDTQYFGPGTRLTVL.

The chain uses TRBV6-5 and TRBJ2-1; 10 bases fit TRBD2. V lost 8 bases and J lost 8; bases outside the gene matches: 9. Germline values: CDR1 MNHEY, CDR2 SVGAGI. The CDR3 covers 14 residues. CDR3 in amino acids: CASALGLAKDEQFF. Written as DNA, the CDR3 is TGTGCCAGCGCACTGGGACTAGCGAAGGATGAGCAGTTCTTC.

This clone was seen only once. The chain joins TRBV28 to TRBJ1-2; D is uncertain. V lost 8 bases and J 2 bases, leaving 12 bases between the germline ends. Germline lookup yields CDR1 MDHEN and CDR2 SYDVKM. This CDR3 region has 13 residues. The CDR3 DNA follows: TGTGCCAGCCAGACTACCTTAAACTATGGCTACACCTTC. This translates into CASQTTLNYGYTF.

The chain joins TRBV29-1 to TRBJ2-5; 7 bases fit TRBD1. The CDR3 covers 14 residues. In germline, CDR1 is SQVTM, CDR2 ANQGSEA. Trimming cost V 6 bases and J 3 bases; bases outside gene matches: 10. This chain's CDR3 is CSVRDSWRKETQYF. The CDR3 nucleotides read TGCAGCGTCCGGGACAGCTGGAGGAAAGAGACCCAGTACTTC.

The CDR3: CAWSVPGGGSSSEQYF. DNA of the CDR3: TGTGCCTGGAGTGTACCTGGCGGGGGGTCTTCTAGCGAGCAGTACTTC. This chain uses TRBV30 with TRBJ2-7; TRBD2 matches 8 bases. Per the germline V gene, CDR1 is GTSNPN and CDR2 is SVGIG (reference sequence). Trimming at V came to 0 bases and at J to 6 bases, leaving 13 bases not matched to a gene. CDR3 length: 16 amino acids.

This chain links TRBV29-1 with TRBJ2-3; D is perhaps TRBD1 (6 bases). CDR3 size: 13 residues. CDR1 and CDR2 (germline): SQVTM, ANQGSEA. The V end lost 3 bases, the J end lost 1 base, and 8 bases lay between the germline ends. The DNA of the CDR3 is TGCAGCGTTGATGAGGGGGGCACAGATACGCAGTATTTT. This sequence encodes CSVDEGGTDTQYF.

The CDR3 spells CASSEEGDYGYTF. In nucleotides, the CDR3 is TGTGCCAGCAGTGAAGAAGGGGACTATGGCTACACCTTC. The V call is TRBV6-1, the J call TRBJ1-2; D might be TRBD1 (5 bases). This CDR3 is built from 13 residues. CDR1 MNHNS and CDR2 SASEGT come from the germline V gene. V lost 1 base and J lost 3, with 6 bases in between.

V is TRBV6-5 and J is TRBJ1-2; tentatively, D is TRBD1 (5 bases). Trimming pared 2 bases from V and 1 base from J, leaving 8 bases between. The CDR3 consists of 14 residues. Germline-derived CDR1 and CDR2 are MNHEY and SVGAGI. This chain's CDR3 is CASSYGGFNYGYTF. CDR3 coding DNA: TGTGCCAGCAGTTACGGGGGGTTTAACTATGGCTACACCTTC.

The chain has TRBV19 and TRBJ2-1, with 10 bases lining up with TRBD1. The CDR3 length is 15 residues. V trimming: 6 bases; J trimming: 6 bases; junction bases outside the gene matches: 8. Germline V gene data show CDR1 as LNHDA and CDR2 as SQIVND (reference sequence). CDR3 amino acids: CASRKDRGRGNEQFF. DNA for the CDR3: TGTGCCAGTAGGAAAGACAGGGGGCGCGGCAATGAGCAGTTCTTC.

V gene TRBV19 combines with J gene TRBJ1-4; D is ambiguous. This CDR3 comprises 14 residues. Trimming removed 6 bases from V and 6 bases from J, with 14 bases in between. Germline values: CDR1 LNHDA, CDR2 SQIVND (reference sequence). The CDR3 nucleotides read TGTGCCAGTAGGAAGACGGGAGGTTATGAAAAACTGTTTTTT. Amino acids: CASRKTGGYEKLFF.

The chain combines TRBV11-1 with TRBJ2-5; TRBD2 agrees at 9 bases. CDR1 SGHAT and CDR2 FQDESV come from the germline V gene (reference sequence). This CDR3 region has 14 residues. The J segment lost 3 bases and the V segment lost 5 bases, leaving 4 bases of the junction unmatched. The CDR3, as DNA: TGTGCCAGCAGCGACCGACTAGCGGAAGAGACCCAGTACTTC. Its protein product is CASSDRLAEETQYF.

The chain couples TRBV18 to TRBJ1-3; 10 positions agree with TRBD1. CDR3 length: 21 amino acids. Germline V gives CDR1 KGHSH, CDR2 LQKENI. V lost 3 bases, J lost 0 bases, and 17 bases stayed unmatched. The CDR3 sequence: CASSPDRGRLPFPNSGNTIYF. The CDR3, as DNA: TGTGCCAGCTCACCCGACAGGGGGCGCCTCCCCTTCCCAAACTCTGGAAACACCATATATTTT.

This chain connects TRBV4-2 to TRBJ1-1; 7 bases are shared with TRBD1. The CDR3 length is 18 residues. In germline, CDR1 is LGHNA, CDR2 YNFKEQ. V gave up 0 bases and J gave up 1 base; unmatched junction bases: 11. DNA for the CDR3: TGTGCCAGCAGCCAAGATAGTAGAGGGGGCGAGGGGAACACTGAAGCTTTCTTT. This codes for CASSQDSRGGEGNTEAFF.

The gene calls are TRBV19 and TRBJ2-5, with unresolved D. With 3 bases removed from V and 7 bases from J, the gap between germline ends came to 12 bases. The CDR3 length is 13 residues. Germline lookup yields CDR1 LNHDA and CDR2 SQIVND (reference sequence). The DNA for the CDR3 is TGTGCCAGTAGTATTCCCCCCTCAGTGACCCAGTACTTC. It encodes CASSIPPSVTQYF.

The chain recombines TRBV18 with TRBJ2-2, with TRBD1 identical over 7 bases. Trimming removed 3 bases from V and 2 bases from J; junction bases left unmatched: 3. The CDR3 loop spans 15 amino acids. Germline-derived CDR1 and CDR2 are KGHSH and LQKENI. The CDR3 coding sequence is TGTGCCAGCTCACCCCGGGACAGTAACACCGGGGAGCTGTTTTTT. It translates to CASSPRDSNTGELFF.

The chain links TRBV10-2 to TRBJ2-1, with D perhaps TRBD2 (6 bases). Germline assignment: CDR1 WSHSY and CDR2 SAAADI. The CDR3 length is 17 residues. V lost 2 bases and J lost 5, with 19 bases in between. For the CDR3, the DNA is TGCGCCAGCAGTGAGGGTTTCGGGAGTCTTCGGAACAATGAGCAGTTCTTC. It is translated as CASSEGFGSLRNNEQFF.

This clone came up once. This chain uses TRBV5-1 with TRBJ1-4; D is unclear. Per germline, CDR1 SGHRS and CDR2 YFSETQ. The CDR3 sequence is 14 residues long. V was shortened by 2 bases and J by 2 bases, with 7 bases between the two germline ends. The CDR3 DNA follows: TGCGCCAGCAGCTTTAGAAGCACTAATGAAAAACTGTTTTTT. Residues: CASSFRSTNEKLFF.

The chain combines TRBV6-5 with TRBJ2-1; TRBD1 matches 8 bases. The germline V gene encodes CDR1 MNHEY and CDR2 SVGAGI. Trimming removed 6 bases from V and 2 bases from J; junction bases left unmatched: 3. The length of the CDR3 is 14 residues. Written as DNA, the CDR3 is TGTGCCAGCAGCTCGGGACAGGCCTACAATGAGCAGTTCTTC. Its translation: CASSSGQAYNEQFF.

J is TRBJ1-5 and V is TRBV10-2, with unresolved D. V lost 6 bases and J lost 4, with 25 bases in between. The germline CDR1 and CDR2 sequences are WSHSY and SAAADI. The CDR3 loop spans 18 amino acids. The CDR3 loop reads CASSAVGGLGLKNQPQHF. The CDR3 DNA sequence: TGCGCCAGCAGCGCGGTGGGCGGGCTAGGGTTAAAAAATCAGCCCCAGCATTTT.

This chain joins TRBV4-1 and TRBJ2-7; the D is unclear. The V and J ends lost 0 bases and 5 bases respectively, with 5 bases between them. The germline V gene encodes CDR1 MGHRA and CDR2 YSYEKL. The CDR3 is 12 amino acids. This chain's CDR3 is CASSQDSNEQYF. Here the CDR3 DNA reads TGCGCCAGCAGCCAAGATAGTAACGAGCAGTACTTC.